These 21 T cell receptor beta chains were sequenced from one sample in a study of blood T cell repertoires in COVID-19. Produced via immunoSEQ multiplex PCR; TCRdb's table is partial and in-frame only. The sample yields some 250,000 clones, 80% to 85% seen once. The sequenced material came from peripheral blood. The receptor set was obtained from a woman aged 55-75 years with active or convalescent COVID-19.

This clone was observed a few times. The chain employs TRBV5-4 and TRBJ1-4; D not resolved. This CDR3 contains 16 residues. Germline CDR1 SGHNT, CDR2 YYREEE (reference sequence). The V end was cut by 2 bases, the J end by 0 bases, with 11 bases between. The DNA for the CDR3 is TGTGCCAGCAGCTTTAAATCGGGGACAACTAATGAAAAACTGTTTTTT. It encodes CASSFKSGTTNEKLFF.

The CDR3 DNA is TGTGCCAGCAGCCTCCAAGGACCACGGGGTCAGCCCCAGCATTTT. This encodes CASSLQGPRGQPQHF. This rearrangement joins TRBV27 to TRBJ1-5; D unresolved. Germline V gene lookup returns CDR1 MNHEY and CDR2 SMNVEV (reference sequence). V was trimmed by 6 bases and J by 6 bases, leaving 18 bases between them. The CDR3 consists of 15 residues.

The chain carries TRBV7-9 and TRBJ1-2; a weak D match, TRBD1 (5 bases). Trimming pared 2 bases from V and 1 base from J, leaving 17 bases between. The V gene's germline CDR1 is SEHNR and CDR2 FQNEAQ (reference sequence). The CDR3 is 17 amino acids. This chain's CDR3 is CASSLRDFLGHNYGYTF. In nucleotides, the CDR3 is TGTGCCAGCAGCTTAAGGGACTTCCTCGGCCATAACTATGGCTACACCTTC.

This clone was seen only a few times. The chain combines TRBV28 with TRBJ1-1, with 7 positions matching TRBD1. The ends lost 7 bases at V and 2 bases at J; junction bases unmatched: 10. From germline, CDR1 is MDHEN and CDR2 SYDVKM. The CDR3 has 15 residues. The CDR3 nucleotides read TGTGCCAGCACCCTAACAGGGGCACTTAACACTGAAGCTTTCTTT. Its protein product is CASTLTGALNTEAFF.

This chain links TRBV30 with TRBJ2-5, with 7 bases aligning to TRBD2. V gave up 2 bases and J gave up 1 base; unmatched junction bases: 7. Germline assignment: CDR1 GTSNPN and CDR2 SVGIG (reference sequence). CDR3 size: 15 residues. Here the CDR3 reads CAWSTGWGGQETQYF. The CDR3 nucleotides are TGTGCCTGGAGTACGGGGTGGGGGGGCCAAGAGACCCAGTACTTC.

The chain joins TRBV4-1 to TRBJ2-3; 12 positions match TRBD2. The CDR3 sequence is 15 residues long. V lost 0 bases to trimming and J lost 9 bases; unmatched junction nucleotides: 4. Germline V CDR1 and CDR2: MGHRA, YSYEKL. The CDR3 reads CASSQDGTSGSTQYF. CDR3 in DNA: TGCGCCAGCAGCCAAGATGGGACTAGCGGGTCAACGCAGTATTTT.

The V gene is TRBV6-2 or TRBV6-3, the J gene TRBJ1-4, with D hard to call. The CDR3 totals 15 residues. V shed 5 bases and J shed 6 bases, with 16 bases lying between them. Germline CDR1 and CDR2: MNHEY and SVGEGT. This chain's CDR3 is CASSKRASWDEKLFF. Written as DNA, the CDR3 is TGTGCCAGCAGTAAGAGGGCCTCCTGGGATGAAAAACTGTTTTTT.

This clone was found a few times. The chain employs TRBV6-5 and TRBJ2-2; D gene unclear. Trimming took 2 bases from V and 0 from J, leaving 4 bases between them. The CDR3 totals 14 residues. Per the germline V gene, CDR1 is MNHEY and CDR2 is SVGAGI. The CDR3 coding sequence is TGTGCCAGCAGTTACCAGGCGAACACCGGGGAGCTGTTTTTT. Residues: CASSYQANTGELFF.

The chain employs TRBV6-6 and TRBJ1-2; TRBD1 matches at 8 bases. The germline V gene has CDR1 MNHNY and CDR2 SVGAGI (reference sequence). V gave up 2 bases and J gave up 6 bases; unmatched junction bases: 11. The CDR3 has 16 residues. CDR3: CASSYRGRQGANGYTF. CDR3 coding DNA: TGTGCCAGCAGTTACAGGGGAAGGCAGGGGGCTAATGGCTACACCTTC.

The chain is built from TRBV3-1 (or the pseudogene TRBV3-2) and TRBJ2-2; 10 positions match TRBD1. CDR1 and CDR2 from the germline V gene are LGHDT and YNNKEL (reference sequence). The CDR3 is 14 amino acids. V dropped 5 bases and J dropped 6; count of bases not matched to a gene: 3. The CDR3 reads CASSGTGAAGELFF. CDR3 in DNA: TGTGCCAGCAGCGGGACAGGGGCCGCCGGGGAGCTGTTTTTT.

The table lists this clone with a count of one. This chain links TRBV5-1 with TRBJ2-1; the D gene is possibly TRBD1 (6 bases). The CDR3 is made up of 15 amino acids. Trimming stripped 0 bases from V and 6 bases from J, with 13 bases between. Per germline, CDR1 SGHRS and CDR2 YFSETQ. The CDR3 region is CASSLEGRGGNEQFF. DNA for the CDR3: TGCGCCAGCAGCTTGGAAGGGCGAGGGGGCAATGAGCAGTTCTTC.

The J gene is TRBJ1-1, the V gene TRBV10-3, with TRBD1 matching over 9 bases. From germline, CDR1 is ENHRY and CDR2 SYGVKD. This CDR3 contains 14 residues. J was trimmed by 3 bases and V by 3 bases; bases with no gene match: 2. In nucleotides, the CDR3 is TGTGCCATCAGTGAACAGGGGGCCCACACTGAAGCTTTCTTT. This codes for CAISEQGAHTEAFF.

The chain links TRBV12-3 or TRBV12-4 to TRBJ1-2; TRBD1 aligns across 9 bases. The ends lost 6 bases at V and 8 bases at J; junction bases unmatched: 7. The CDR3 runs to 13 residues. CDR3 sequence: CASSQDRGWGYTF. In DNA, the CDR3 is TGTGCCAGCAGCCAGGACAGGGGTTGGGGCTACACCTTC.

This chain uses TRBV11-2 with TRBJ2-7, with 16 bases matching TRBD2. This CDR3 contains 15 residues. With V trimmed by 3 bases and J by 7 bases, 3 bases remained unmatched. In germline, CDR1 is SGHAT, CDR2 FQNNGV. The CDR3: CASSLGLAGGREQYF. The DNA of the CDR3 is TGTGCCAGCAGCTTGGGACTAGCGGGGGGGCGGGAGCAGTACTTC.

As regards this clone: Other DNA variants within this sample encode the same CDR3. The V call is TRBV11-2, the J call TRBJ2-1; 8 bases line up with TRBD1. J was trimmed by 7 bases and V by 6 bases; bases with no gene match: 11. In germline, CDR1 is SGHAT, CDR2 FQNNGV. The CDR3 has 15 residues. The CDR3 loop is CASRLGQGAGNEQFF. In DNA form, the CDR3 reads TGTGCCAGCAGACTAGGGCAGGGGGCAGGGAATGAGCAGTTCTTC.

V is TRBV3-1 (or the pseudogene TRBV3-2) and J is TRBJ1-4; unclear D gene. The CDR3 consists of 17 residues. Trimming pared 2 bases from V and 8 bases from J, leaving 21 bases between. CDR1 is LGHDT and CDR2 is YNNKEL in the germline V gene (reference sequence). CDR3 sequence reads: CASSQKNNRGRKEKLFF. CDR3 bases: TGTGCCAGCAGCCAAAAAAATAACCGGGGTCGTAAGGAAAAACTGTTTTTT.

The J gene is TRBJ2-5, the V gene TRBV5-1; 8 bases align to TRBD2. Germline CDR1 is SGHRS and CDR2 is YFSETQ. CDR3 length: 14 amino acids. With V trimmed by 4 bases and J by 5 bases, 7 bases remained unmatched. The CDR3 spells CASSPVGGGETQYF. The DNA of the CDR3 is TGCGCCAGCAGCCCGGTCGGCGGGGGGGAGACCCAGTACTTC.

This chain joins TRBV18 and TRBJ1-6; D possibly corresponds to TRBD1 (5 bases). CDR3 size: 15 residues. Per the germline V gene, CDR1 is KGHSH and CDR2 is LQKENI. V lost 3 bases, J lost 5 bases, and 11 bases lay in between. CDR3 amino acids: CASSPGAVHNSPLHF. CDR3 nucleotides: TGTGCCAGCTCACCTGGGGCAGTTCATAATTCACCCCTCCACTTT.

As DNA, the CDR3 is TGTGCCAGCAGCCTAGGGCCCGGGGGGGTTCGTGAAAAACTGTTTTTT. Translation gives CASSLGPGGVREKLFF. This sequence joins TRBV5-4 and TRBJ1-4; tentatively, D is TRBD1 (5 bases). Germline lookup yields CDR1 SGHNT and CDR2 YYREEE (reference sequence). The CDR3 sequence is 16 residues long. Trimming left V 4 bases short and J 7 bases short, with 20 bases between.

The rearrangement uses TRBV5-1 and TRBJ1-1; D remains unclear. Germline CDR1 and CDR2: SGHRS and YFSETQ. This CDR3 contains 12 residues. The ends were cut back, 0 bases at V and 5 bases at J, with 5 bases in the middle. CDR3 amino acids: CASSLGATEAFF. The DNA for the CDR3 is TGCGCCAGCAGCTTGGGCGCGACTGAAGCTTTCTTT. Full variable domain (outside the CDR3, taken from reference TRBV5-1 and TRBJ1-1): KAGVTQTPRYLIKTRGQQVTLSCSPISGHRSVSWYQQTPGQGLQFLFEYFSETQRNKGNFPGRFSGRQFSNSRSEMNVSTLELGDSALYLCASSLGATEAFFGQGTRLTVV.

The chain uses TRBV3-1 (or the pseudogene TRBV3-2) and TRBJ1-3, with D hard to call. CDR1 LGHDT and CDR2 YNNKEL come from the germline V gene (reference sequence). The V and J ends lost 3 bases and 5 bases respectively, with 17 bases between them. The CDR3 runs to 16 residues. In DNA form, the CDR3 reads TGTGCCAGCAGCCAGACACGTGGTCGATCAAGAAACACCATATATTTT. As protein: CASSQTRGRSRNTIYF.